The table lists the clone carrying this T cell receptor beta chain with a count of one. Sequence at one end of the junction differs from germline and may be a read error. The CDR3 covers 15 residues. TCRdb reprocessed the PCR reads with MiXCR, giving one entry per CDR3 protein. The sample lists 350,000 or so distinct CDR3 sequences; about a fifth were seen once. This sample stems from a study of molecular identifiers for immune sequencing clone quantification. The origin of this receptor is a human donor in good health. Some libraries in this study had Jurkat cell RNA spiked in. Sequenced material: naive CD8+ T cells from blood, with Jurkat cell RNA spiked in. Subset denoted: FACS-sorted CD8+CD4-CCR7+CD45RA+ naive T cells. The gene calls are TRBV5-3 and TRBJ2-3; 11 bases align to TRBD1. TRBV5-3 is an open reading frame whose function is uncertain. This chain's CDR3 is CASSLGQGEMDTQYF. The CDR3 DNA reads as TGTGCCAGCAGCTTGGGACAGGGGGAGATGGATACGCAGTATTTT.